Each of the 22 T cell receptor beta chains below was sequenced from the same sample in a study of OX40 agonist ivuxolimab in advanced cancers. Assay used: immunoSEQ multiplex PCR; TCRdb lists only in-frame clones, some missing. The sample consists of 65,000 to 80,000 clones, about 86% of them appearing once. The sample here was CD4+ or CD8+ T cells sorted from blood, taken in a trial of the OX40 agonist ivuxolimab. All receptors derive from an adult with an advanced solid tumor such as melanoma, head and neck, liver or kidney cancer.

This clone was recorded once. The gene calls are TRBV5-1 and TRBJ1-2; D gene ambiguous. Germline V gene data show CDR1 as SGHRS and CDR2 as YFSETQ. V gave up 4 bases and J gave up 1 base, with 8 bases separating them. The CDR3 totals 13 residues. The CDR3 loop is CASSVRDNYGYTF. In DNA, the CDR3 is TGCGCCAGCAGCGTCAGAGATAACTATGGCTACACCTTC.

The chain couples TRBV9 to TRBJ2-1, with 7 bases lining up with TRBD2. The J segment lost 7 bases and the V segment lost 1 base, leaving 8 bases of the junction unmatched. The CDR3 is made up of 15 amino acids. Germline V gives CDR1 SGDLS, CDR2 YYNGEE. CDR3 nucleotides: TGTGCCAGCAGCGTAAGCTGGCGGGGGTTAAATGAGCAGTTCTTC. The encoded protein is CASSVSWRGLNEQFF. Filled out from reference TRBV9 and TRBJ2-1, the complete variable domain reads DSGVTQTPKHLITATGQRVTLRCSPRSGDLSVYWYQQSLDQGLQFLIQYYNGEERAKGNILERFSAQQFPDLHSELNLSSLELGDSALYFCASSVSWRGLNEQFFGPGTRLTVL.

The rearrangement uses TRBV29-1 and TRBJ2-3; 10 bases align to TRBD2. The CDR3 has 16 residues. Germline V CDR1 and CDR2: SQVTM, ANQGSEA. V lost 6 bases, J lost 1 base, and 10 bases stayed unmatched. The CDR3 coding sequence is TGCAGCGTCGCCTTTACCGGGACTAGCGGCACAGATACGCAGTATTTT. Its protein is CSVAFTGTSGTDTQYF.

This clone was seen just once. The chain is built from TRBV19 and TRBJ1-1; D is unresolved. Germline V gene data show CDR1 as LNHDA and CDR2 as SQIVND (reference sequence). Trimming cost V 1 base and J 4 bases, with 10 bases left between them. CDR3 length: 14 amino acids. This CDR3 is CASSIAGVRTEAFF. For the CDR3, the DNA is TGTGCCAGTAGTATAGCAGGCGTTCGCACTGAAGCTTTCTTT.

J is TRBJ1-1 and V is TRBV20-1; D uncertain. The CDR3 totals 11 residues. V was pared by 5 bases and J by 10 bases, with 14 bases between. Germline V gives CDR1 DFQATT, CDR2 SNEGSKA (reference sequence). The CDR3 loop is CSAVDGLGAFF. Written as DNA, the CDR3 is TGCAGTGCTGTGGACGGCCTCGGAGCTTTCTTT.

The rearrangement joins TRBV7-2 to TRBJ2-7, with D perhaps matching TRBD1 or TRBD2 (5 bases each). This CDR3 has 15 amino acids. Trimming took 3 bases from V and 0 from J, leaving 12 bases between them. CDR1 and CDR2 (germline): SGHTA, FQGNSA. The CDR3 nucleotides read TGTGCCAGCAGCTTCGAGGGGACCCGCTCCTACGAGCAGTACTTC. It specifies CASSFEGTRSYEQYF.

The V and J genes are TRBV10-1 and TRBJ2-7; TRBD1 matches 7 bases. From germline, CDR1 is WNHNN and CDR2 SYGVQD (reference sequence). Trimming removed 2 bases from V and 1 base from J; junction bases left unmatched: 5. The CDR3 contains 15 residues. CDR3 DNA sequence: TGCGCCAGCAGTGAGACCGGGACAGATTCCTACGAGCAGTACTTC. Translation gives CASSETGTDSYEQYF.

This chain links TRBV27 with TRBJ1-5; 8 positions match TRBD1. CDR3 length: 14 amino acids. J gave up 8 bases and V 2 bases, and 5 bases lay outside the gene matches. CDR1 and CDR2 (germline): MNHEY, SMNVEV (reference sequence). The CDR3 sequence is CASSLGRGRKPQHF. CDR3 sequence (DNA): TGTGCCAGCAGTTTAGGCAGGGGGCGTAAGCCCCAGCATTTT.

This clone appeared once. The CDR3 sequence: CASSQEPRGKAGELFF. DNA of the CDR3: TGCGCCAGCAGCCAAGAACCGAGGGGAAAGGCCGGGGAGCTGTTTTTT. This chain uses TRBV4-1 with TRBJ2-2, with D perhaps being TRBD1 or TRBD2 (5 bases each). The CDR3 runs 16 residues. Trimming took off 0 bases at V and 6 bases at J, with 14 bases between the two ends. Germline V gives CDR1 MGHRA, CDR2 YSYEKL.

The V call is TRBV6-1, the J call TRBJ2-5, with 9 bases lining up with TRBD1. The CDR3 totals 14 residues. Unmatched junction bases numbered 4, after V lost 3 bases and J lost 5 bases. CDR1 is MNHNS, CDR2 SASEGT, per germline. This CDR3 is CASSDDRGFETQYF. The DNA for the CDR3 is TGTGCCAGCAGTGATGACAGGGGGTTTGAGACCCAGTACTTC.

The CDR3 bases are TGTGCCAGCAGCGGTAGCGGGAGCTCCTACAATGAGCAGTTCTTC. Translated, it gives CASSGSGSSYNEQFF. This chain links TRBV9 with TRBJ2-1; the match to TRBD2 covers 9 bases. Germline CDR1 reads SGDLS; CDR2 reads YYNGEE. The CDR3 spans 15 residues. With 3 bases clipped from V and 0 bases from J, the junction kept 1 base outside the gene matches.

The CDR3 is CASSLAGGDNQPQHF. CDR3 coding DNA: TGTGCCAGCAGTTTAGCCGGGGGCGACAATCAGCCCCAGCATTTT. This chain links TRBV28 with TRBJ1-5, with TRBD1 as a possible D gene (6 bases). V lost 2 bases and J 3 bases, leaving 11 bases between the germline ends. Germline CDR1 MDHEN, CDR2 SYDVKM. This CDR3 has 15 residues.

The chain has TRBV10-1 and TRBJ1-2, with D unclear. Germline assignment: CDR1 WNHNN and CDR2 SYGVQD (reference sequence). Trimming pared 2 bases from V and 2 bases from J, leaving 9 bases between. The CDR3 runs to 14 residues. The CDR3 sequence: CASSEGQTNYGYTF. DNA for the CDR3: TGCGCCAGCAGTGAGGGGCAGACCAACTATGGCTACACCTTC.

V gene TRBV7-3 combines with J gene TRBJ2-6, with D possibly being TRBD1 (5 bases). Germline CDR1 reads SGHTA; CDR2 reads FQGTGA. Trimming stripped 5 bases from V and 0 bases from J, with 14 bases between. The CDR3 is 17 amino acids. The CDR3, as DNA: TGTGCCAGCAGCCGAGCAGGGCAAGGCTCTGGGGCCAACGTCCTGACTTTC. Translation gives CASSRAGQGSGANVLTF.

The rearrangement links TRBV5-6 to TRBJ2-5, with 7 nucleotides matching TRBD2. The CDR3 consists of 13 residues. Per the germline V gene, CDR1 is SGHDT and CDR2 is YYEEEE. J gave up 8 bases and V 0 bases, and 4 bases lay outside the gene matches. The CDR3: CASSLVPSGTQYF. The CDR3 bases are TGTGCCAGCAGCTTGGTACCTAGCGGAACCCAGTACTTC. Looking up the rest from reference TRBV5-6 and TRBJ2-5 gives the full variable domain: DAGVTQSPTHLIKTRGQQVTLRCSPKSGHDTVSWYQQALGQGPQFIFQYYEEEERQRGNFPDRFSGHQFPNYSSELNVNALLLGDSALYLCASSLVPSGTQYFGPGTRLLVL.

This clone was detected a few times. The chain recombines TRBV5-6 with TRBJ2-5, with 8 bases lining up with TRBD1. CDR3 length equals 15 residues. The V gene end was trimmed by 0 bases and the J gene end by 7 bases; junction bases not matched to a gene: 8. CDR1 is SGHDT and CDR2 is YYEEEE in the germline V gene. Here the CDR3 reads CASSLGGQGAVTQYF. DNA for the CDR3: TGTGCCAGCAGCTTGGGTGGACAGGGAGCGGTGACCCAGTACTTC.

V usage is TRBV5-6 and J usage is TRBJ1-5; perhaps TRBD1 as D (5 bases). Germline V gene lookup returns CDR1 SGHDT and CDR2 YYEEEE. CDR3 size: 14 residues. The V end was cut by 1 base, the J end by 7 bases, with 12 bases between. CDR3 in amino acids: CASSLSGFWQPQHF. The CDR3 coding sequence is TGTGCCAGCAGCTTGTCAGGGTTCTGGCAGCCCCAGCATTTT.

The rearrangement links TRBV6-6 to TRBJ1-1; no reliable D call. From germline, CDR1 is MNHNY and CDR2 SVGAGI (reference sequence). Trimming removed 6 bases at V and 4 bases at J, with 12 bases between. This CDR3 comprises 13 residues. The CDR3 nucleotides are TGTGCCAGCAGCCACCCGGGAGGCACTGAAGCTTTCTTT. The encoded protein is CASSHPGGTEAFF.

The chain joins TRBV5-1 to TRBJ2-3; D is possibly TRBD2 (6 bases). The germline CDR1 and CDR2 sequences are SGHRS and YFSETQ. The CDR3 covers 15 residues. The V end was cut by 1 base, the J end by 6 bases, with 15 bases between. The CDR3 nucleotides are TGCGCCAGCAGCTTGCGGGACGGGGGTGCTGATACGCAGTATTTT. Amino acids: CASSLRDGGADTQYF.

J is TRBJ2-1 and V is TRBV6-6; TRBD2 agrees at 10 bases. V trimming: 0 bases; J trimming: 8 bases; junction bases outside the gene matches: 7. Germline CDR1 is MNHNY and CDR2 is SVGAGI (reference sequence). This CDR3 contains 16 residues. CDR3 loop: CASSYSRAGGPDEQFF. Here the CDR3 DNA reads TGTGCCAGCAGTTACTCGAGAGCGGGGGGGCCCGATGAGCAGTTCTTC.

V gene TRBV29-1 combines with J gene TRBJ1-5, with D perhaps TRBD1 (5 bases). The CDR3 consists of 15 residues. V lost 7 bases and J 4 bases, leaving 20 bases between the germline ends. CDR1 is SQVTM and CDR2 is ANQGSEA in the germline V gene. CDR3 protein: CSAALSTAPNQPQHF. The CDR3 DNA is TGCAGCGCCGCTCTTTCGACAGCACCTAATCAGCCCCAGCATTTT.

This clone was picked up a small number of times. This CDR3 is CASSLAGRLAGEQETQYF. The CDR3 bases are TGCGCCAGCAGCTTGGCGGGGAGACTAGCGGGAGAGCAAGAGACCCAGTACTTC. V is TRBV5-1 and J is TRBJ2-5; 12 nucleotides agree with TRBD2. Trimming removed 0 bases from V and 2 bases from J; junction bases left unmatched: 8. This CDR3 spans 18 amino acids. Germline loops: CDR1 SGHRS, CDR2 YFSETQ.